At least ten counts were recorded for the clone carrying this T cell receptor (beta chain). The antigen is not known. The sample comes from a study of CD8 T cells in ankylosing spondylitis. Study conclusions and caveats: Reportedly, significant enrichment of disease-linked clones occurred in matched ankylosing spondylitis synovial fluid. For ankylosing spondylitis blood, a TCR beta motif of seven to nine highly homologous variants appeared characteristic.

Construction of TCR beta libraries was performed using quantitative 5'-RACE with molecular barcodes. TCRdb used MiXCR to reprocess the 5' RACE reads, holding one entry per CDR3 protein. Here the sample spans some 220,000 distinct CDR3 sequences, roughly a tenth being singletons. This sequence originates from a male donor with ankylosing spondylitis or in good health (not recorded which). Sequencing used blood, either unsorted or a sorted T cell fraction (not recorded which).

CDR3: CATSRVWTSGGAGTDTQYF. CDR3 sequence (DNA): TGTGCCACCAGCAGAGTTTGGACTAGCGGGGGGGCCGGCACAGATACGCAGTATTTT. The chain couples TRBV15 to TRBJ2-3, with 15 bases lining up with TRBD2. The CDR3 length is 19 residues. Germline loops: CDR1 LNHNV, CDR2 YYDKDF (reference sequence). The J segment lost 1 base and the V segment lost 1 base, leaving 6 bases of the junction unmatched.